This T cell receptor (beta chain) is drawn from a study of shared clonotypes between healthy human individuals. This table comes from immunoSEQ multiplex PCR, and its TCRdb copy is limited to in-frame clones, with some not included. The profile shows approximately 2,000,000 clones, around 93% of them singletons. V was pared by 6 bases and J by 7 bases, with 13 bases between. CDR3 length: 13 residues. Germline V gene data show CDR1 as KGHSH and CDR2 as LQKENI. The chain links TRBV18 to TRBJ1-3; D perhaps matches TRBD1 (5 bases). The sequence derives from a man aged 18 to 29 in good health. Some clones in this sample may be carry-over from other donors' samples. The sequencing input was naive CD4+ T cells from PBMCs. Subset in this sample: CD45RA+ positively selected. The CDR3 coding sequence is TGTGCCAGCTCCACCAGGGAAAGGAACACCATATATTTT. It specifies CASSTRERNTIYF.